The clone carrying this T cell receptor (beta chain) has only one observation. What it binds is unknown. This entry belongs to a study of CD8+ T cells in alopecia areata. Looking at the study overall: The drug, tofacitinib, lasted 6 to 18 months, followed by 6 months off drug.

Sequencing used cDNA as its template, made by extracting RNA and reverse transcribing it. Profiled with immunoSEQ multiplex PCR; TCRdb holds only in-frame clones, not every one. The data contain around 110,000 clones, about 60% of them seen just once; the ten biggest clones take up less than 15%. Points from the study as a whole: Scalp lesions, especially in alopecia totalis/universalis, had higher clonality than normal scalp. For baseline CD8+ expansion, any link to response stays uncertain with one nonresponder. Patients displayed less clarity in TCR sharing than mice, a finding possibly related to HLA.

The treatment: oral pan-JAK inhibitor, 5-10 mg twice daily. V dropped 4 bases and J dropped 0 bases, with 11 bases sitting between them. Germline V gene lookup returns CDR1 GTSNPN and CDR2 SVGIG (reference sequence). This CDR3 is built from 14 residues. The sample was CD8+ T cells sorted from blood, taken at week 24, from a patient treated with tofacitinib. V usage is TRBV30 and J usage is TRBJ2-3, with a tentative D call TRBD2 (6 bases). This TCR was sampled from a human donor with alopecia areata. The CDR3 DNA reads TGTGCCTGGACGGGGGACCCTAGCACAGATACGCAGTATTTT. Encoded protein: CAWTGDPSTDTQYF.